One sample yielded the 28 T cell receptor beta chains listed below, sequenced in a study of T cell responses to AZD1222 COVID-19 vaccine. The assay was immunoSEQ multiplex PCR, and TCRdb's table has in-frame clones only and misses some. The repertoire has approximately 170,000 clones, less than 95% of them found once; the top ten carry less than 5.5%. This specimen was peripheral blood, taken on day 0 of AZD1222 vaccination. Receptor source: an adult in good health.

The chain uses TRBV2 and TRBJ1-1, with unresolved D. This CDR3 comprises 14 residues. Trimming took off 2 bases at V and 0 bases at J, with 7 bases between the two ends. Germline CDR1 and CDR2: SNHLY and FYNNEI. Written as DNA, the CDR3 is TGTGCCAGCAGTGAAACAGCTATGAACACTGAAGCTTTCTTT. This codes for CASSETAMNTEAFF.

The J gene is TRBJ2-7, the V gene TRBV19, with a weak D call TRBD2 (7 bases). This CDR3 spans 13 amino acids. Germline CDR1 reads LNHDA; CDR2 reads SQIVND (reference sequence). V gave up 7 bases and J gave up 6 bases, with 16 bases separating them. CDR3 in DNA: TGTGCCAGTACCACGGGCGGGGGCGCCGAGCAGTACTTC. It yields the protein CASTTGGGAEQYF.

The chain is built from TRBV13 and TRBJ2-7, with D possibly matching TRBD1 (6 bases). This CDR3 contains 13 residues. Germline loops: CDR1 PRHDT, CDR2 FYEKMQ (reference sequence). V was clipped by 3 bases and J by 2 bases, with 8 bases between them. The CDR3 sequence: CASSFRQAYEQYF. The CDR3 coding sequence is TGTGCCAGCAGCTTTAGACAGGCCTACGAGCAGTACTTC.

The chain has TRBV19 and TRBJ1-1; D may be TRBD1 (6 bases). CDR3 length: 14 amino acids. Germline lookup yields CDR1 LNHDA and CDR2 SQIVND (reference sequence). V shed 10 bases and J shed 4 bases, with 19 bases lying between them. The CDR3 reads CATHDQGRGTEAFF. CDR3 coding DNA: TGTGCCACCCATGACCAGGGGAGGGGCACTGAAGCTTTCTTT. The variable domain in full, with the rest retrieved from reference TRBV19 and TRBJ1-1, is DGGITQSPKYLFRKEGQNVTLSCEQNLNHDAMYWYRQDPGQGLRLIYYSQIVNDFQKGDIAEGYSVSREKKESFPLTVTSAQKNPTAFYLCATHDQGRGTEAFFGQGTRLTVV.

This chain uses TRBV10-2 with TRBJ2-4; D remains unclear. The V end was cut by 4 bases, the J end by 3 bases, with 13 bases between. Germline V gene lookup returns CDR1 WSHSY and CDR2 SAAADI. This CDR3 has 15 amino acids. CDR3 residues: CASSGERSSKNIQYF. Here the CDR3 DNA reads TGCGCCAGCAGTGGGGAACGGAGCAGCAAAAACATTCAGTACTTC.

For the CDR3, the DNA is TGTGCCAGCAGTAGGGCGCCCCAAGAGACCCAGTACTTC. It encodes CASSRAPQETQYF. The chain combines TRBV6-4 with TRBJ2-5; no definite D call. V lost 5 bases and J 1 base, leaving 8 bases between the germline ends. The CDR3 has 13 amino acids. The V gene's germline CDR1 is MRHNA and CDR2 SNTAGT.

The rearrangement joins TRBV12-3 or TRBV12-4 to TRBJ2-2; the D is unclear. The V end was cut by 6 bases, the J end by 5 bases, with 7 bases between. There are 12 residues in the CDR3. CDR3 in amino acids: CASSSRTGELFF. The CDR3 bases are TGTGCCAGCAGCTCAAGAACCGGGGAGCTGTTTTTT.

This sequence joins TRBV3-1 (or the pseudogene TRBV3-2) and TRBJ2-1; D is undetermined. This CDR3 has 12 amino acids. V lost 5 bases and J lost 5, with 7 bases in between. From germline, CDR1 is LGHDT and CDR2 YNNKEL (reference sequence). The DNA of the CDR3 is TGTGCCAGCAGCGCCATCGACAATGAGCAGTTCTTC. Amino acid sequence: CASSAIDNEQFF.

The chain has TRBV11-2 and TRBJ2-1; 12 bases map to TRBD2. CDR3 size: 15 residues. CDR1 and CDR2 (germline): SGHAT, FQNNGV. V shed 5 bases, J shed 4 bases, and the junction held 3 bases outside the gene matches. The CDR3 sequence: CASSPSGRGYNEQFF. The CDR3 coding sequence is TGTGCCAGCAGCCCTAGCGGGAGGGGTTACAATGAGCAGTTCTTC.

This clone was picked up a small number of times. V and J are TRBV6-5 and TRBJ1-1; D call uncertain. The CDR3 contains 14 residues. Trimming shortened V by 2 bases and J by 3 bases, and 10 bases separated the two germline ends. Germline V gene sequence: CDR1 MNHEY, CDR2 SVGAGI. CDR3 loop: CASSYGGWDTEAFF. DNA of the CDR3: TGTGCCAGCAGTTACGGAGGATGGGACACTGAAGCTTTCTTT.

The chain recombines TRBV29-1 with TRBJ1-2; TRBD1 aligns across 10 bases. The CDR3 extends over 14 amino acids. Germline CDR1 is SQVTM and CDR2 is ANQGSEA. V lost 8 bases to trimming and J lost 6 bases; unmatched junction nucleotides: 12. This CDR3 is CSLSPGQGSDGYTF. Here the CDR3 DNA reads TGCAGCTTATCCCCGGGACAGGGGTCGGATGGCTACACCTTC.

V usage is TRBV4-2 and J usage is TRBJ1-1; maybe TRBD1 (6 bases). The germline V gene has CDR1 LGHNA and CDR2 YNFKEQ. Deletions cut 4 bases from V and 7 bases from J, with 16 bases between. The CDR3 spans 14 residues. CDR3 DNA sequence: TGTGCCAGCAGCCCGAGGGGGGGCGCGGGTGAAGCTTTCTTT. Protein sequence: CASSPRGGAGEAFF.

The CDR3 DNA follows: TGTGCCAGCAGTCCGGGCGGGCTCGGGAATGAGCAGTTCTTC. The encoded protein is CASSPGGLGNEQFF. This chain links TRBV27 with TRBJ2-1; a possible D gene is TRBD2 (5 bases). The germline CDR1 and CDR2 sequences are MNHEY and SMNVEV (reference sequence). The CDR3 length is 14 residues. Trimming stripped 5 bases from V and 7 bases from J, with 15 bases between.

The CDR3 spells CASGLAGVTDTQYF. The CDR3 nucleotides are TGTGCCAGCGGCCTAGCGGGAGTCACAGATACGCAGTATTTT. The chain uses TRBV2 and TRBJ2-3; 10 bases agree with TRBD2. J was trimmed by 2 bases and V by 8 bases; bases with no gene match: 4. CDR1 SNHLY and CDR2 FYNNEI come from the germline V gene. The CDR3 consists of 14 residues.

The sample holds a few counts of this clone. The rearrangement uses TRBV1 and TRBJ1-4. TRBV1 is described as a pseudogene. The CDR3 loop spans 16 amino acids. The CDR3 sequence: CTSSQDNLRGGEKLFF. The CDR3 bases are TGCACCAGCAGCCAAGATAACCTCAGGGGAGGTGAAAAACTGTTTTTT.

This chain joins TRBV11-2 and TRBJ1-5; TRBD1 is a possible D gene (6 bases). The CDR3 is 14 amino acids. The germline V gene has CDR1 SGHAT and CDR2 FQNNGV. The V end lost 3 bases, the J end lost 4 bases, and 10 bases lay between the germline ends. CDR3 DNA sequence: TGTGCCAGCAGCTTGGACAGTCCTAATCAGCCCCAGCATTTT. Amino acids: CASSLDSPNQPQHF.

CDR3 sequence: CASSQGDEQFF. The CDR3, as DNA: TGTGCCAGCAGCCAGGGGGATGAGCAGTTCTTC. This sequence joins TRBV3-1 (or the pseudogene TRBV3-2) and TRBJ2-1; perhaps D is TRBD1 or TRBD2 (5 bases each). Germline values: CDR1 LGHDT, CDR2 YNNKEL (reference sequence). The length of the CDR3 is 11 residues. V was trimmed by 3 bases and J by 8 bases, leaving 5 bases between them.

In nucleotides, the CDR3 is TGTGCCATCACTAGCGGGTCGAACACCGGGGAGCTGTTTTTT. Protein: CAITSGSNTGELFF. The chain uses TRBV24-1 and TRBJ2-2, with 9 nucleotides matching TRBD2. CDR1 is KGHDR and CDR2 is SFDVKD in the germline V gene. V was clipped by 11 bases and J by 0 bases; unmatched bases: 3. CDR3 length: 14 residues.

The V call is TRBV11-2, the J call TRBJ2-7, with 8 bases lining up with TRBD1. Germline V gene data show CDR1 as SGHAT and CDR2 as FQNNGV. With V trimmed by 5 bases and J by 2 bases, 5 bases remained unmatched. This CDR3 is built from 14 residues. The CDR3 DNA reads as TGTGCCAGCAGCCTCGGACAGGGAACCTACGAGCAGTACTTC. Its translation is CASSLGQGTYEQYF.

The J gene is TRBJ2-7, the V gene TRBV5-5; no definite D call. The CDR3 runs to 14 residues. Looked up from germline, CDR1 is SGHKS and CDR2 is YYEKEE (reference sequence). With 0 bases removed from V and 6 bases from J, the gap between germline ends came to 13 bases. The CDR3 reads CASSLAGFDREQYF. CDR3 nucleotides: TGTGCCAGCAGCTTGGCAGGATTTGACCGCGAGCAGTACTTC.

V usage is TRBV5-1 and J usage is TRBJ1-6; no clear D. V shed 4 bases and J shed 6 bases, with 14 bases lying between them. The CDR3 extends over 15 amino acids. Germline lookup yields CDR1 SGHRS and CDR2 YFSETQ. The CDR3 nucleotides read TGCGCCAGCAGCCTCACCAGTGGGGTTAATTCACCCCTCCACTTT. It yields the protein CASSLTSGVNSPLHF.

This sequence joins TRBV19 and TRBJ2-2; D remains unclear. V was trimmed by 0 bases and J by 5 bases, leaving 1 base between them. CDR3 length: 12 residues. Germline-derived CDR1 and CDR2 are LNHDA and SQIVND (reference sequence). The CDR3 here is CASSIETGELFF. CDR3 DNA: TGTGCCAGTAGTATAGAAACCGGGGAGCTGTTTTTT.

The V and J genes are TRBV2 and TRBJ2-4, with TRBD2 matching 7 bases. The CDR3 is made up of 17 amino acids. Trimming at V came to 3 bases and at J to 0 bases, leaving 8 bases not matched to a gene. Germline V gene data show CDR1 as SNHLY and CDR2 as FYNNEI. CDR3 region: CASSEPGGFLAKNIQYF. CDR3 sequence (DNA): TGTGCCAGCAGTGAGCCGGGGGGTTTTCTAGCCAAAAACATTCAGTACTTC.

J is TRBJ2-7 and V is TRBV10-3, with 12 bases lining up with TRBD1. The CDR3 totals 16 residues. Germline values: CDR1 ENHRY, CDR2 SYGVKD. V shed 4 bases, J shed 5 bases, and the junction held 9 bases outside the gene matches. In DNA form, the CDR3 reads TGTGCCATCAGTGCCATTCCGGGACAGGGGGCCCACGAGCAGTACTTC. It yields the protein CAISAIPGQGAHEQYF.

The chain recombines TRBV10-1 with TRBJ2-7, with D unclear. V lost 2 bases and J lost 4, with 9 bases in between. The CDR3 length is 13 residues. Looked up from germline, CDR1 is WNHNN and CDR2 is SYGVQD (reference sequence). The CDR3 DNA sequence: TGCGCCAGCAGTGAGACACCTAATTACGAGCAGTACTTC. Its protein product is CASSETPNYEQYF.

This rearrangement joins TRBV5-4 to TRBJ2-7; 7 bases agree with TRBD1. Germline V CDR1 and CDR2: SGHNT, YYREEE (reference sequence). This CDR3 region has 14 residues. Germline trimming cut 4 bases from V and 2 bases from J; bases unmatched to any gene: 6. The CDR3 nucleotides are TGTGCCAGCAGCCGAGGACAGGAAACCTACGAGCAGTACTTC. The encoded protein is CASSRGQETYEQYF.

The chain carries TRBV6-5 and TRBJ2-3; D is tentatively TRBD1 or TRBD2 (5 bases each). From germline, CDR1 is MNHEY and CDR2 SVGAGI. V was pared by 10 bases and J by 4 bases, with 12 bases between. The CDR3 contains 12 residues. CDR3 loop: CATERGPDTQYF. CDR3 nucleotide sequence: TGTGCCACCGAGAGGGGTCCAGATACGCAGTATTTT.

The chain combines TRBV28 with TRBJ2-7, with TRBD2 matching over 12 bases. This CDR3 region has 14 residues. The V gene end was trimmed by 4 bases and the J gene end by 4 bases; junction bases not matched to a gene: 2. Germline assignment: CDR1 MDHEN and CDR2 SYDVKM. DNA for the CDR3: TGTGCCAGCAGTTCTAGCGGGAGGGGGTACGAGCAGTACTTC. It codes for CASSSSGRGYEQYF. The entire variable domain, with the rest obtained from reference TRBV28 and TRBJ2-7, is as follows: DVKVTQSSRYLVKRTGEKVFLECVQDMDHENMFWYRQDPGLGLRLIYFSYDVKMKEKGDIPEGYSVSREKKERFSLILESASTNQTSMYLCASSSSGRGYEQYFGPGTRLTVT.